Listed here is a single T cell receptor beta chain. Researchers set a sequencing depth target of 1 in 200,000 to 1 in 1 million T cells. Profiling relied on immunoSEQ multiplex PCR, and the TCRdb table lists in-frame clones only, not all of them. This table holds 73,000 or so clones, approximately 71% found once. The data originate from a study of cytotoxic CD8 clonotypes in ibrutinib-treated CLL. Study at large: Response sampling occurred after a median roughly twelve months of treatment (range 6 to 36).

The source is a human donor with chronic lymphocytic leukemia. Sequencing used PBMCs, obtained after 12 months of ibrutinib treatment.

The CDR3 DNA reads as TGTGCCAGCAGTGACCTCTACTTTGCCAATCAGCCCCAGCATTTT. As protein: CASSDLYFANQPQHF. The chain carries TRBV6-4 and TRBJ1-5; no firm D call. Looked up from germline, CDR1 is MRHNA and CDR2 is SNTAGT. V was clipped by 2 bases and J by 3 bases, with 11 bases between them. The CDR3 has 15 residues.